This T cell receptor (beta chain) was identified in a study of shared clonotypes between healthy human individuals. Study in general: Each donor contributed plates that comprised three CD4 naive, three CD4 memory, two CD8 naive and one CD8 memory.

Cells designated naive CD8 were CD45RO-negative and were positively selected for CCR7, with terminally differentiated effector memory CD45RA+ cells excluded. Germline V gene sequence: CDR1 MNHEY, CDR2 SMNVEV (reference sequence). The ends lost 2 bases at V and 6 bases at J; junction bases unmatched: 9. CDR3 size: 16 residues. Study-wide results and caveats: It was the non-shared clonotypes that had lower generation probabilities than clonotypes shared by all four donors.

Comment on this clone: As yet, its antigen is unknown.

Repertoires were generated with immunoSEQ multiplex PCR, while TCRdb's copy carries only in-frame clones and drops some. Of more than 2 million clones detected, about 94% appear once; the ten largest clones hold around 1.7%. The source is a man younger than 30 in good health. Some clones in this sample may be carry-over from other donors' samples. Sequenced sample: naive CD8+ T cells from PBMCs. This rearrangement joins TRBV27 to TRBJ1-4, with 7 bases identical to TRBD1. In DNA form, the CDR3 reads TGTGCCAGCAGTTTAATGCCCCGGGACAGACATGAAAAACTGTTTTTT. Encoded protein: CASSLMPRDRHEKLFF. Looking up the rest from reference TRBV27 and TRBJ1-4 gives the full variable domain: EAQVTQNPRYLITVTGKKLTVTCSQNMNHEYMSWYRQDPGLGLRQIYYSMNVEVTDKGDVPEGYKVSRKEKRNFPLILESPSPNQTSLYFCASSLMPRDRHEKLFFGSGTQLSVL.